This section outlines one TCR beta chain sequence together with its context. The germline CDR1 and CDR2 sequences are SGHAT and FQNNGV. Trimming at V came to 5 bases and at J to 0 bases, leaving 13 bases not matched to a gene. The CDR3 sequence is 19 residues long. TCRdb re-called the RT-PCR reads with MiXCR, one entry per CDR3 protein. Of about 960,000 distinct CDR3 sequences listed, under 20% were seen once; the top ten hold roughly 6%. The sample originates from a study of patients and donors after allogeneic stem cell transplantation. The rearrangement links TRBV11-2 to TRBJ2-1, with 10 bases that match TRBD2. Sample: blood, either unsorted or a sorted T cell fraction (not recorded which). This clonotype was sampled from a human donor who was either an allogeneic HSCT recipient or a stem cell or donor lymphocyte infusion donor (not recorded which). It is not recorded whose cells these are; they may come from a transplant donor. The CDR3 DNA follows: TGTGCCAGCAGCCTTCTACTAGCGGGGCCCACGGGCTCCTACAATGAGCAGTTCTTC. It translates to CASSLLLAGPTGSYNEQFF.